Each of the 18 T cell receptor beta chains below was sequenced from the same sample in a study of shared clonotypes between healthy human individuals (dated by TCRdb to the early 2020s). Libraries were built with the immunoSEQ multiplex PCR assay. TCRdb provides this immuneACCESS table in a form limited to in-frame rearrangements. Some clones are lacking; in checked studies, under half of them reflect an unresolved V gene, and why the rest are absent is not known. Here the sample has roughly 1,100,000 clones; roughly 80% occur a single time. 1.4% to 1.5% of the sample is taken by the ten largest. What was sequenced was memory CD4+ T cells sorted from blood. This sample's cell subset or site label indicates: CD45RA-negative fraction. The receptors here all came from a man aged 18 to 35 in good health.

To note about this clone: A far larger clone differs by one base, so this is likely a read error. The chain carries TRBV5-6 and TRBJ2-7; D possibly corresponds to TRBD2 (5 bases). The V end was cut by 0 bases, the J end by 2 bases, with 6 bases between. Per the germline V gene, CDR1 is SGHDT and CDR2 is YYEEEE. The CDR3 is made up of 13 amino acids. The DNA for the CDR3 is TGTGCCAGCAGCTTGGTCGGGACCTACGAGCAGTACTTC. Its translation: CASSLVGTYEQYF.

V and J are TRBV9 and TRBJ1-5, with unresolved D. CDR1 SGDLS and CDR2 YYNGEE come from the germline V gene. Trimming pared 4 bases from V and 1 base from J, leaving 12 bases between. The CDR3 sequence is 15 residues long. In nucleotides, the CDR3 is TGTGCCAGCAGCCCCCGTTCGGGAAGCAATCAGCCCCAGCATTTT. This gives the protein CASSPRSGSNQPQHF. Full variable domain (missing parts from reference TRBV9 and TRBJ1-5): DSGVTQTPKHLITATGQRVTLRCSPRSGDLSVYWYQQSLDQGLQFLIQYYNGEERAKGNILERFSAQQFPDLHSELNLSSLELGDSALYFCASSPRSGSNQPQHFGDGTRLSIL.

This clone was seen repeatedly, ten times or more. The chain recombines TRBV19 with TRBJ1-3; D uncertain. The CDR3 sequence is 14 residues long. Trimming stripped 6 bases from V and 2 bases from J, with 11 bases between. CDR1 LNHDA and CDR2 SQIVND come from the germline V gene (reference sequence). The CDR3 protein is CASRTATTGNTIYF. The CDR3 bases are TGTGCCAGTAGAACTGCTACAACTGGAAACACCATATATTTT.

J is TRBJ2-3 and V is TRBV7-2, with D maybe TRBD2 (5 bases). There are 17 residues in the CDR3. Germline assignment: CDR1 SGHTA and CDR2 FQGNSA. V was cut by 0 bases and J by 5 bases, with 18 bases left in between. CDR3 sequence: CASSLAGPTFRGDTQYF. DNA for the CDR3: TGTGCCAGCAGCTTAGCGGGTCCAACCTTCCGGGGAGATACGCAGTATTTT.

There are a few counts of this clone. The chain joins TRBV28 to TRBJ2-3; 10 bases match TRBD2. Germline CDR1 and CDR2: MDHEN and SYDVKM. V lost 6 bases and J lost 0; bases outside the gene matches: 3. The CDR3 contains 15 residues. The CDR3 loop is CASRVAGGSTDTQYF. As DNA, the CDR3 is TGTGCCAGCAGAGTAGCGGGGGGCAGCACAGATACGCAGTATTTT.

The chain links TRBV5-5 to TRBJ1-3; D not certain. The CDR3 length is 19 residues. Germline loops: CDR1 SGHKS, CDR2 YYEKEE (reference sequence). Deletions cut 0 bases from V and 2 bases from J, with 21 bases between. DNA of the CDR3: TGTGCCAGCAGCTTGGTAGTTATTGGAAGCTGGGGAACTGGAAACACCATATATTTT. Translation: CASSLVVIGSWGTGNTIYF.

V is TRBV6-6 and J is TRBJ2-5, with 10 bases lining up with TRBD1. CDR1 and CDR2 (germline): MNHNY, SVGAGI (reference sequence). Losses at the gene ends were 3 bases for V and 3 bases for J; bases not matched to a gene: 1. The CDR3 sequence is 14 residues long. As DNA, the CDR3 is TGTGCCAGCAGTTATGGACAGGGGGAAGAGACCCAGTACTTC. This translates into CASSYGQGEETQYF.

The rearrangement links TRBV19 to TRBJ2-7; possibly TRBD2 for D (5 bases). CDR1 is LNHDA and CDR2 is SQIVND in the germline V gene (reference sequence). The CDR3 sequence is 14 residues long. The V and J ends lost 4 bases and 1 base respectively, with 11 bases between them. The CDR3 region is CASSSQADSYEQYF. The CDR3 DNA reads TGTGCCAGTAGTAGCCAAGCGGATTCCTACGAGCAGTACTTC.

The CDR3 DNA reads TGTGCCAGCAGTTCACAGCGACAGGGGTACGAGCAGTACTTC. Protein: CASSSQRQGYEQYF. The chain combines TRBV6-5 with TRBJ2-7, with 8 positions matching TRBD1. Germline V gene data show CDR1 as MNHEY and CDR2 as SVGAGI. The CDR3 spans 14 residues. Trimming cost V 4 bases and J 4 bases; bases outside gene matches: 6.

The chain carries TRBV10-3 and TRBJ2-1, with 12 positions matching TRBD2. Germline V gives CDR1 ENHRY, CDR2 SYGVKD. This CDR3 contains 17 residues. V shed 7 bases and J 0 bases; nucleotides not matched to a gene: 7. This CDR3 is CAIMPSGGESSYNEQFF. CDR3 DNA sequence: TGTGCCATCATGCCTAGCGGGGGGGAAAGCTCCTACAATGAGCAGTTCTTC.

The gene calls are TRBV6-5 and TRBJ2-3, with D unclear. The CDR3 length is 14 residues. V lost 6 bases to trimming and J lost 0 bases, with 10 bases between them. Germline CDR1 and CDR2: MNHEY and SVGAGI. In nucleotides, the CDR3 is TGTGCCAGCAGCCCCGCGGCTAGCACAGATACGCAGTATTTT. Translating gives CASSPAASTDTQYF.

The V and J genes are TRBV7-8 and TRBJ1-1; no clear D gene. This CDR3 spans 15 amino acids. Trimming took off 1 base at V and 2 bases at J, with 11 bases between the two ends. CDR1 and CDR2 from the germline V gene are SGHVS and FQNEAQ. CDR3 DNA: TGTGCCAGCAGCTTAGACCCGACACCTAACACTGAAGCTTTCTTT. It encodes CASSLDPTPNTEAFF.

The V gene is TRBV5-4, the J gene TRBJ2-7; TRBD2 might be the D (7 bases). The CDR3 spans 15 residues. The V gene's germline CDR1 is SGHNT and CDR2 YYREEE (reference sequence). V shed 6 bases and J shed 0 bases, with 16 bases lying between them. In nucleotides, the CDR3 is TGTGCCAGCACCCCGGGGGGCAGGAGCTCCTACGAGCAGTACTTC. Translating gives CASTPGGRSSYEQYF.

The V call is TRBV28, the J call TRBJ1-5; no clear D gene. The V and J ends lost 7 bases and 1 base respectively, with 8 bases between them. Germline-derived CDR1 and CDR2 are MDHEN and SYDVKM. This CDR3 has 13 residues. CDR3 DNA sequence: TGTGCCAGCACCCTGGACAGCAATCAGCCCCAGCATTTT. It translates to CASTLDSNQPQHF.

This clone has at least ten counts. The chain links TRBV2 to TRBJ2-1; 7 bases map to TRBD1. V shed 4 bases, J shed 3 bases, and the junction held 3 bases outside the gene matches. The germline V gene encodes CDR1 SNHLY and CDR2 FYNNEI. This CDR3 comprises 14 residues. The CDR3 nucleotides are TGTGCCAGCAGTGGGGGGACAGACTACAATGAGCAGTTCTTC. Translation gives CASSGGTDYNEQFF.

The chain couples TRBV28 to TRBJ1-4; no reliable D call. The CDR3 runs to 12 residues. Germline V gene lookup returns CDR1 MDHEN and CDR2 SYDVKM. The ends were cut back, 6 bases at V and 2 bases at J, with 4 bases in the middle. In DNA form, the CDR3 reads TGTGCCAGCAGAACCACTAATGAAAAACTGTTTTTT. It encodes CASRTTNEKLFF.

The chain couples TRBV18 to TRBJ2-1, with TRBD2 identical over 8 bases. The CDR3 runs to 16 residues. With V trimmed by 0 bases and J by 9 bases, 10 bases remained unmatched. Germline CDR1 KGHSH, CDR2 LQKENI. Written as DNA, the CDR3 is TGTGCCAGCTCACCACCGTTCGCGGCTCGGGAGGGTGAGCAGTTCTTC. Translation: CASSPPFAAREGEQFF.

The sample holds a few counts of this clone. The chain has TRBV19 and TRBJ1-1, with D tentatively TRBD1 (5 bases). The V gene's germline CDR1 is LNHDA and CDR2 SQIVND (reference sequence). The CDR3 sequence is 13 residues long. Trimming took 5 bases from V and 6 from J, leaving 13 bases between them. The CDR3 here is CASSLRQPSEAFF. The CDR3 DNA follows: TGTGCCAGTAGTCTCCGACAGCCTTCTGAAGCTTTCTTT.